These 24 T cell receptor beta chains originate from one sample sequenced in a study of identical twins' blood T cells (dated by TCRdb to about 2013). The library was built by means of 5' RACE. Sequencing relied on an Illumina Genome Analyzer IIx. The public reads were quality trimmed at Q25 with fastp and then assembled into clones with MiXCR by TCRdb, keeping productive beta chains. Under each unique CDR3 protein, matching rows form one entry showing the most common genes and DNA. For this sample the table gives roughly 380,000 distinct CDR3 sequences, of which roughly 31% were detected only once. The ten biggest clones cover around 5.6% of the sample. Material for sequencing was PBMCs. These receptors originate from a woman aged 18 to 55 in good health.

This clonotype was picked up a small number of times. The CDR3 region is CSARPHINEQFF. The CDR3 coding sequence is TGCAGTGCTAGACCCCACATTAATGAGCAGTTCTTC. The rearrangement links TRBV20-1 to TRBJ2-1; D call uncertain. The V and J ends lost 2 bases and 7 bases respectively, with 9 bases between them. There are 12 residues in the CDR3. From germline, CDR1 is DFQATT and CDR2 SNEGSKA (reference sequence).

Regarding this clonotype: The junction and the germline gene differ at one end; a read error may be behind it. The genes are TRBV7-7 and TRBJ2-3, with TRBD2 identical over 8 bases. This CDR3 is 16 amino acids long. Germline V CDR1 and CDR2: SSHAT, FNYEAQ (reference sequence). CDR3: CASSLGAGALTDTQYF. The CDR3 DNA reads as TGTGCTAGCAGCTTAGGAGCGGGAGCCCTCACAGATACGCAGTATTTT.

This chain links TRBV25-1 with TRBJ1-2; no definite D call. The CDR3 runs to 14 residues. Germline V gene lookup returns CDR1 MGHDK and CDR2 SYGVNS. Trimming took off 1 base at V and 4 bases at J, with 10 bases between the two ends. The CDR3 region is CASSESRRVYGYTF. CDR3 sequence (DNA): TGTGCCAGCAGTGAATCTCGCAGAGTCTATGGCTACACCTTC.

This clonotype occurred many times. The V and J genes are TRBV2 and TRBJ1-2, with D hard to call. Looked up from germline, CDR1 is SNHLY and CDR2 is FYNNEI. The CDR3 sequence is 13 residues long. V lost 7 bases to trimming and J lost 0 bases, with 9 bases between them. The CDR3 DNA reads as TGTGCCAGCAAGACAATGCCTAACTATGGCTACACCTTC. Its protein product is CASKTMPNYGYTF. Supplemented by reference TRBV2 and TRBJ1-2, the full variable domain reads EPEVTQTPSHQVTQMGQEVILRCVPISNHLYFYWYRQILGQKVEFLVSFYNNEISEKSEIFDDQFSVERPDGSNFTLKIRSTKLEDSAMYFCASKTMPNYGYTFGSGTRLTVV.

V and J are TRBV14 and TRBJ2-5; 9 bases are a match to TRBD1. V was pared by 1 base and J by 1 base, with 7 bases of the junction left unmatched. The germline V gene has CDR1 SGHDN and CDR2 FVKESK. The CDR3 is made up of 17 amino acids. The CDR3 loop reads CASSQGEGTGFQETQYF. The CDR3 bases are TGTGCCAGCAGCCAAGGAGAGGGGACAGGGTTCCAAGAGACCCAGTACTTC. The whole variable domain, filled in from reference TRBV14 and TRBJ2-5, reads EAGVTQFPSHSVIEKGQTVTLRCDPISGHDNLYWYRRVMGKEIKFLLHFVKESKQDESGMPNNRFLAERTGGTYSTLKVQPAELEDSGVYFCASSQGEGTGFQETQYFGPGTRLLVL.

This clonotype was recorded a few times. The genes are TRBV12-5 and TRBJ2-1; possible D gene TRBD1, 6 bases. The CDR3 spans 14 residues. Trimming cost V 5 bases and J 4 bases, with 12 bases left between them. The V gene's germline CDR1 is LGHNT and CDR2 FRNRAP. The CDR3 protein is CASGPGQSYNEQFF. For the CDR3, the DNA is TGTGCTAGTGGTCCTGGACAGTCTTACAATGAGCAGTTCTTC.

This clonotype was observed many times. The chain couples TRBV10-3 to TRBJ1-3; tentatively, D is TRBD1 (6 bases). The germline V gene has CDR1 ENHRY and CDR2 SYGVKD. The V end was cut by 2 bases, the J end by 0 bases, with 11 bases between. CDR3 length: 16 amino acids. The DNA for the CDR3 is TGTGCCATCAGTGAGACCAGGGGCAGCTCTGGAAACACCATATATTTT. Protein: CAISETRGSSGNTIYF.

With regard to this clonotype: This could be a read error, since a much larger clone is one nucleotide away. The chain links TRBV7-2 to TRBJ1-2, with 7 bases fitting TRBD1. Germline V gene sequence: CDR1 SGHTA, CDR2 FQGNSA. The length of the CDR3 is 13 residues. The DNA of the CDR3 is TGTGCCAACAGCTTAGCTAGGGGGCATGGCTACACCTTC. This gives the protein CANSLARGHGYTF.

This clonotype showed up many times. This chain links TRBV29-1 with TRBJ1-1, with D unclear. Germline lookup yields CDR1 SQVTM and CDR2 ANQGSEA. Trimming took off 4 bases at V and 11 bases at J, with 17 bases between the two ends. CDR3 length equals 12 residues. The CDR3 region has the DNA TGCAGCGTTGGACCGACGGGAATTAAGGCTTTCTTT. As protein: CSVGPTGIKAFF.

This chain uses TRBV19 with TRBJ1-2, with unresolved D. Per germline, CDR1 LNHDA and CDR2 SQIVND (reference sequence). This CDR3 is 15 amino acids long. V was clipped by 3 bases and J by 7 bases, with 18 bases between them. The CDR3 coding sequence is TGTGCCAGTAGTATGTGGGGTATCAGGCTCTCTGGCTACACCTTC. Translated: CASSMWGIRLSGYTF.

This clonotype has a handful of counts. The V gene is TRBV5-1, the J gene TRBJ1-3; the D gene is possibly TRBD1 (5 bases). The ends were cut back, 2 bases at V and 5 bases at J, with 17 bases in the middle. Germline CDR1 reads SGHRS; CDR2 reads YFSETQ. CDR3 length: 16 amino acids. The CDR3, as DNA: TGCGCCAGCAGCTTTGGGGCAGGAGCTACTAGAAACACCATATATTTT. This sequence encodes CASSFGAGATRNTIYF.

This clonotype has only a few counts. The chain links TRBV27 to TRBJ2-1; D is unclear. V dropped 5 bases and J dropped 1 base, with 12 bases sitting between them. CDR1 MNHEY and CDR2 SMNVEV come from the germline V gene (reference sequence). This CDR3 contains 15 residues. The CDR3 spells CASSPAQVSYNEQFF. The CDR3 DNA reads TGTGCCAGCAGTCCTGCCCAGGTGTCCTACAATGAGCAGTTCTTC.

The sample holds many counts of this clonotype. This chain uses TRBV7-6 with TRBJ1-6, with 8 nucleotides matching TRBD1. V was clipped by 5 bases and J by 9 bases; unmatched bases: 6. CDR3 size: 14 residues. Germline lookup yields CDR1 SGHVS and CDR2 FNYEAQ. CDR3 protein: CASSTGQGLSPLHF. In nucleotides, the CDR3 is TGTGCCAGCAGCACAGGACAGGGCCTTTCACCCCTCCACTTT. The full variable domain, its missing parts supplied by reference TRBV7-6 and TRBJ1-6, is GAGVSQSPRYKVTKRGQDVALRCDPISGHVSLYWYRQALGQGPEFLTYFNYEAQQDKSGLPNDRFSAERPEGSISTLTIQRTEQRDSAMYRCASSTGQGLSPLHFGNGTRLTVT.

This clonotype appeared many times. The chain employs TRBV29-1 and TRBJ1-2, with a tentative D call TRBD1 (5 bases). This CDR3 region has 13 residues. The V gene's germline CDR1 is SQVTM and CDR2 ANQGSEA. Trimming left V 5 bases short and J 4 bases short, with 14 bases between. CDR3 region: CSVSRDQGYGYTF. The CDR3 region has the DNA TGCAGCGTTTCCCGGGACCAAGGCTATGGCTACACCTTC.

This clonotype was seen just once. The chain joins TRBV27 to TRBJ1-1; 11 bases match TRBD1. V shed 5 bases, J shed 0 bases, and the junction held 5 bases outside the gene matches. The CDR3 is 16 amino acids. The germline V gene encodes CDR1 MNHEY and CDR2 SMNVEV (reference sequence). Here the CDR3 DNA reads TGTGCCAGCAGTACGGACAGGGGGCGCATGAACACTGAAGCTTTCTTT. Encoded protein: CASSTDRGRMNTEAFF.

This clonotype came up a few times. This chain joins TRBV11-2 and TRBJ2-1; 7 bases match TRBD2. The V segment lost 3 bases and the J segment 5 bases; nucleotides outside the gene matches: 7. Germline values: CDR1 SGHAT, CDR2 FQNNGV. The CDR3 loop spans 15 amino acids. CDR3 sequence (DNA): TGTGCCAGCAGCTTTTGGCTAGCGGTTAACAATGAGCAGTTCTTC. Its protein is CASSFWLAVNNEQFF.

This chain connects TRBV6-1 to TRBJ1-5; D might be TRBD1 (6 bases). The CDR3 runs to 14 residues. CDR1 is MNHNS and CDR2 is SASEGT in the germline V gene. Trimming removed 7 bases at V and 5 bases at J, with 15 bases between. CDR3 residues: CASKPQGLHQPQHF. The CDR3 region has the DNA TGTGCCAGCAAGCCACAGGGATTACATCAGCCCCAGCATTTT.

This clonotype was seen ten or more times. The CDR3 nucleotides are TGTGCCAGCAGCTTATTTGGAATGGTCACAGATACGCAGTATTTT. Translated: CASSLFGMVTDTQYF. V usage is TRBV7-2 and J usage is TRBJ2-3, with D uncertain. Trimming stripped 2 bases from V and 2 bases from J, with 11 bases between. Per germline, CDR1 SGHTA and CDR2 FQGNSA. This CDR3 spans 15 amino acids.

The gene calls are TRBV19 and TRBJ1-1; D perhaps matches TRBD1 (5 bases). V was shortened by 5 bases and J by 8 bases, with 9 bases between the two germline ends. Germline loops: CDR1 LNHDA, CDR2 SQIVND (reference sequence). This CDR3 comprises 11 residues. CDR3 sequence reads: CASSGRAEAFF. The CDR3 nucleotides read TGTGCCAGTAGTGGCAGGGCGGAAGCTTTCTTT.

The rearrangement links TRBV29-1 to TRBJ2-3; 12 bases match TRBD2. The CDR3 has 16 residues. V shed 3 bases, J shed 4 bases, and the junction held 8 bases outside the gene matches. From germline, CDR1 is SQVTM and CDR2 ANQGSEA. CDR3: CSVDCLAGGPSDTQYF. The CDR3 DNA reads TGCAGCGTTGACTGCCTAGCGGGAGGGCCGTCAGATACGCAGTATTTT.

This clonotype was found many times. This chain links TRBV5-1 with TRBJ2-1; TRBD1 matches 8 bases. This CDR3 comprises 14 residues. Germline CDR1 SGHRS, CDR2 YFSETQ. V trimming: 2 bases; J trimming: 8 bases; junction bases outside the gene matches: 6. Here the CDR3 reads CASSLQGVWYEQFF. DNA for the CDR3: TGCGCCAGCAGCTTACAGGGGGTTTGGTATGAGCAGTTCTTC.

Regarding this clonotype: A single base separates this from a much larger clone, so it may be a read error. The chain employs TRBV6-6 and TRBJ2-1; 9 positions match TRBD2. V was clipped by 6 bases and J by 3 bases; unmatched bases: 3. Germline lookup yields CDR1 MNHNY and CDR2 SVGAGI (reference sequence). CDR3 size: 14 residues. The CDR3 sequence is CASRGLACYNEQFF. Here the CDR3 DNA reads TGTGCCAGCAGGGGACTAGCATGCTACAATGAGCAGTTCTTC.

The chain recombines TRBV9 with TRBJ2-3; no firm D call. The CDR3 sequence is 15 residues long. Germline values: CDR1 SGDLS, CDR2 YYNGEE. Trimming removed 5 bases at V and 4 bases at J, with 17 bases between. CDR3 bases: TGTGCCAGCAGGCCTTCAGGAGTAGAGTCAGATACGCAGTATTTT. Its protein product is CASRPSGVESDTQYF.

The CDR3 nucleotides are TGTGCCAGCAGCCCAATACAGGGATCCTACAATGAGCAGTTCTTC. Translation gives CASSPIQGSYNEQFF. V and J are TRBV11-2 and TRBJ2-1, with D possibly TRBD1 on 6 matching bases. Germline V gene sequence: CDR1 SGHAT, CDR2 FQNNGV. V lost 5 bases, J lost 1 base, and 12 bases lay in between. The CDR3 is 15 amino acids.